This T cell receptor (beta chain) was retrieved from a study of cytomegalovirus exposure and HLA in healthy donors. V was clipped by 3 bases and J by 5 bases; unmatched bases: 9. CDR3 length: 15 residues. Per the germline V gene, CDR1 is KGHSH and CDR2 is LQKENI. In the case of this clone: Its specificity is unknown.

Study observations and caveats: 87-base-pair reads could not separate some V segments, including TRBV6-2 and TRBV6-3. Another analysis was done later, and it associated 16,951 TCR beta sequences with HLA alleles at 0.05 false discovery rate.

The PCR had 60 Vbeta and 13 Jbeta primers. TCRdb keeps only in-frame clones here, not all; method: immunoSEQ multiplex PCR. Of approximately 110,000 clones listed, less than 85% were seen once; the top ten hold about 7.5%. The sample comprised PBMCs. This clonotype was obtained from a middle-aged man in good health and CMV-seropositive. This chain joins TRBV18 and TRBJ2-5, with 7 bases that match TRBD2. The CDR3 here is CASSPGTGGGETQYF. As DNA, the CDR3 is TGTGCCAGCTCACCGGGAACGGGAGGCGGGGAGACCCAGTACTTC.